The rows below give T cell receptor beta chains drawn from one sample of a study of graft-versus-host responses after intestinal transplantation. No cognate antigen is known for these TCRs. Sequencing used immunoSEQ multiplex PCR; TCRdb keeps in-frame clones, though not all of them. The sample contains about 88,000 clones, approximately 90% of which appear only once. The sequenced sample was unstimulated CD4+ T cells sorted from spleen or lymph node cells, obtained before transplant. These receptors were collected from a human donor who was the organ donor for an intestinal transplant. Each CDR3 is given with its conserved first and last residue. A D gene is named only where the DNA matches it firmly. Clone size appears in some rows only: once, few, many, or a class for an expanded clone.

d_call clone_size j_call v_call cdr3_aa cdr3_nt
. once TRBJ2-7 TRBV4-2 CASSPHKRAFYEQYF TGTGCCAGCAGCCCCCATAAGCGGGCGTTCTACGAGCAGTACTTC
TRBD2 . TRBJ2-1 TRBV5-1 CASRPVAGGYNEQFF TGCGCCAGCAGGCCGGTAGCGGGGGGATACAATGAGCAGTTCTTC
. . TRBJ2-3 TRBV10-3 CAIRRTRNTDTQYF TGTGCCATCCGACGGACACGGAACACAGATACGCAGTATTTT
TRBD1 . TRBJ1-2 TRBV28 CASSSGDRVGGYTF TGTGCCAGCAGTTCAGGGGACAGGGTCGGTGGCTACACCTTC
TRBD2 . TRBJ2-5 TRBV5-6 CASSWPSGVYQETQYF TGTGCCAGCAGCTGGCCTAGCGGGGTTTACCAAGAGACCCAGTACTTC
. . TRBJ2-7 TRBV18 CASSGTGSYEQYF TGTGCCAGCTCAGGTACGGGCTCCTACGAGCAGTACTTC
. . TRBJ1-2 TRBV19 CASSIVPQGTYGYTF TGTGCCAGTAGTATAGTACCCCAGGGAACGTATGGCTACACCTTC
TRBD1 . TRBJ2-3 TRBV2 CASSGGQSTDTQYF TGTGCCAGCAGTGGGGGACAGAGCACAGATACGCAGTATTTT
. once TRBJ2-1 TRBV7-3 CASSLSRTTYNEQFF TGTGCCAGCAGCTTATCAAGGACTACCTACAATGAGCAGTTCTTC
. . TRBJ2-5 TRBV9 CASSVGLALETQYF TGTGCCAGCAGCGTAGGTCTAGCCCTAGAGACCCAGTACTTC
. . TRBJ2-5 TRBV11-2 CASTKGTIQEQYF TGTGCCAGCACTAAAGGGACAATCCAAGAGCAGTACTTC
TRBD1 . TRBJ2-5 TRBV5-1 CASSLGTGISETQYF TGCGCCAGCAGCTTAGGGACAGGGATAAGTGAGACCCAGTACTTC